The 31 T cell receptor beta chains listed next were all sequenced from one sample in a study of early T cells in non-severe SARS-CoV-2 infection. TCRdb fed the 5' RACE reads into MiXCR, producing one record per CDR3 protein. The sample has approximately 71,000 distinct CDR3 sequences; 10% to 15% are singletons. Sequencing was done on a sample of whole blood. Every receptor here comes from an adult who was a healthcare worker with PCR-confirmed SARS-CoV-2 infection or an uninfected control (not recorded which).

There are many counts of this clonotype. The chain couples TRBV7-9 to TRBJ2-7; D gene uncertain. The CDR3 loop spans 14 amino acids. Germline V gene sequence: CDR1 SEHNR, CDR2 FQNEAQ (reference sequence). V was trimmed by 1 base and J by 0 bases, leaving 7 bases between them. The CDR3: CASSLGIFSYEQYF. The CDR3, as DNA: TGTGCCAGCAGCTTAGGCATCTTCTCCTACGAGCAGTACTTC.

This clonotype was seen only a few times. The chain links TRBV18 to TRBJ1-4, with D perhaps matching TRBD1 (6 bases). The CDR3 covers 14 residues. Germline loops: CDR1 KGHSH, CDR2 LQKENI. Trimming took 6 bases from V and 4 from J, leaving 12 bases between them. Here the CDR3 reads CASSGTTDNEKLFF. The CDR3 DNA reads as TGTGCCAGCTCTGGGACAACTGATAATGAAAAACTGTTTTTT.

This clonotype occurred many times. The V gene is TRBV28, the J gene TRBJ1-2; D is unresolved. Trimming took 6 bases from V and 0 from J, leaving 14 bases between them. The CDR3 has 15 amino acids. From germline, CDR1 is MDHEN and CDR2 SYDVKM. This CDR3 is CASRKQTKANYGYTF. Here the CDR3 DNA reads TGTGCCAGCAGGAAACAGACTAAAGCTAACTATGGCTACACCTTC.

This clonotype occurred many times. The chain joins TRBV5-5 to TRBJ2-7, with D possibly TRBD2 on 6 matching bases. Germline V CDR1 and CDR2: SGHKS, YYEKEE (reference sequence). This CDR3 contains 14 residues. V was shortened by 4 bases and J by 3 bases, with 14 bases between the two germline ends. The CDR3 DNA is TGTGCCAGCAGCGCCCCAGGCGGGGTCTACGAGCAGTACTTC. As protein: CASSAPGGVYEQYF.

This clonotype was counted at least ten times. This chain links TRBV29-1 with TRBJ2-7; D is ambiguous. The CDR3 loop spans 13 amino acids. The germline V and J ends were trimmed by 6 bases and 2 bases, with 14 bases remaining between them. Per the germline V gene, CDR1 is SQVTM and CDR2 is ANQGSEA. In nucleotides, the CDR3 is TGCAGCGTCCGCGGACGTCTAACCTACGAGCAGTACTTC. Translation gives CSVRGRLTYEQYF.

This clonotype has more than one count but fewer than ten. V gene TRBV18 combines with J gene TRBJ2-5; D uncertain. In germline, CDR1 is KGHSH, CDR2 LQKENI. V was clipped by 6 bases and J by 1 base, with 9 bases between them. CDR3 length: 13 amino acids. CDR3 coding DNA: TGTGCCAGCTCCCAACGGCCCCAAGAGACCCAGTACTTC. Translation: CASSQRPQETQYF.

This clonotype was found many times. The chain recombines TRBV7-2 with TRBJ2-3; 11 bases map to TRBD2. Unmatched junction bases numbered 1, after V lost 1 base and J lost 1 base. Germline V gene data show CDR1 as SGHTA and CDR2 as FQGNSA. CDR3 length: 16 amino acids. In DNA form, the CDR3 reads TGTGCCAGCAGCTTAGTACTAGCGGGGGGCACAGATACGCAGTATTTT. Translating it yields CASSLVLAGGTDTQYF.

This clonotype was recorded at least ten times. The chain carries TRBV29-1 and TRBJ2-2, with 9 bases matching TRBD1. This CDR3 spans 15 amino acids. Unmatched junction bases numbered 7, after V lost 3 bases and J lost 5 bases. The germline gives CDR1 SQVTM, CDR2 ANQGSEA. CDR3 residues: CSVELGTGTTGELFF. CDR3 nucleotide sequence: TGCAGCGTTGAGTTGGGGACAGGGACGACCGGGGAGCTGTTTTTT.

This clonotype has more than one count but fewer than ten. V and J are TRBV6-5 and TRBJ1-3, with 11 bases that match TRBD1. The V gene end was trimmed by 6 bases and the J gene end by 2 bases; junction bases not matched to a gene: 3. CDR3 length: 15 residues. Per germline, CDR1 MNHEY and CDR2 SVGAGI. In nucleotides, the CDR3 is TGTGCCAGCAGCTCGGACAGGGGGCCTGGAAACACCATATATTTT. Protein product: CASSSDRGPGNTIYF.

This clonotype has just a few counts. The chain couples TRBV20-1 to TRBJ1-6; TRBD1 aligns across 7 bases. The CDR3 contains 16 residues. CDR1 DFQATT and CDR2 SNEGSKA come from the germline V gene (reference sequence). V lost 4 bases, J lost 8 bases, and 14 bases stayed unmatched. The CDR3 DNA reads as TGCAGTGCTACCAAGTACCCAGGACAGGTTTATTCACCCCTCCACTTT. This gives the protein CSATKYPGQVYSPLHF.

The chain uses TRBV7-6 and TRBJ2-2, with D perhaps TRBD2 (6 bases). Germline CDR1 and CDR2: SGHVS and FNYEAQ. Trimming shortened V by 5 bases and J by 4 bases, and 14 bases separated the two germline ends. CDR3 size: 15 residues. CDR3 in amino acids: CASSASQGGTGELFF. The CDR3 bases are TGTGCCAGCAGCGCGAGTCAGGGAGGCACCGGGGAGCTGTTTTTT. The whole variable domain, remainder taken from reference TRBV7-6 and TRBJ2-2, is GAGVSQSPRYKVTKRGQDVALRCDPISGHVSLYWYRQALGQGPEFLTYFNYEAQQDKSGLPNDRFSAERPEGSISTLTIQRTEQRDSAMYRCASSASQGGTGELFFGEGSRLTVL.

The rearrangement joins TRBV29-1 to TRBJ2-7, with TRBD2 identical over 12 bases. Per the germline V gene, CDR1 is SQVTM and CDR2 is ANQGSEA. Trimming cost V 3 bases and J 7 bases; bases outside gene matches: 13. CDR3 length: 16 amino acids. This chain's CDR3 is CSVDRPGTSGFFEQYF. The CDR3, as DNA: TGCAGCGTTGATAGGCCAGGGACTAGCGGGTTTTTTGAGCAGTACTTC.

This clonotype was picked up many times. V and J are TRBV20-1 and TRBJ1-6; D is unresolved. The germline CDR1 and CDR2 sequences are DFQATT and SNEGSKA (reference sequence). V lost 1 base and J lost 4, with 17 bases in between. This CDR3 region has 17 residues. The CDR3 region has the DNA TGCAGTGCTAGAGGATTCGGGGAACAGTCTTATAATTCACCCCTCCACTTT. Translating gives CSARGFGEQSYNSPLHF.

A remark on this clonotype: An end of the junction differs from the germline gene, which may be a read error. The V and J genes are TRBV6-5 and TRBJ2-2; 8 bases match TRBD1. CDR1 is MNHEY, CDR2 SVGAGI, per germline. The CDR3 consists of 14 residues. In DNA form, the CDR3 reads TGTGACAGCAGTCGGGACAGGAAGACCGGGGAGCTGTTTTTT. This sequence encodes CDSSRDRKTGELFF.

This clonotype was found a few times. The V and J genes are TRBV20-1 and TRBJ2-1; D is ambiguous. The CDR3 is 11 amino acids. Between the trimmed V and J ends, which lost 6 bases and 7 bases, there was a span of 10 bases. Germline V CDR1 and CDR2: DFQATT, SNEGSKA (reference sequence). CDR3: CSAGKENEQFF. The CDR3, as DNA: TGCAGTGCGGGGAAGGAGAATGAGCAGTTCTTC.

The table lists this clonotype with many counts. The V call is TRBV11-3, the J call TRBJ2-5; D remains unclear. The CDR3 sequence is 13 residues long. Trimming removed 5 bases at V and 5 bases at J, with 12 bases between. Looked up from germline, CDR1 is SGHNT and CDR2 is YENEEA. In DNA form, the CDR3 reads TGTGCCAGCAGCCCCGTCGGTGGCGAGACCCAGTACTTC. Protein product: CASSPVGGETQYF. The variable domain in full, completed from reference TRBV11-3 and TRBJ2-5, reads EAGVVQSPRYKIIEKKQPVAFWCNPISGHNTLYWYLQNLGQGPELLIRYENEEAVDDSQLPKDRFSAERLKGVDSTLKIQPAELGDSAVYLCASSPVGGETQYFGPGTRLLVL.

This clonotype has at least ten counts. This rearrangement joins TRBV5-1 to TRBJ2-3, with 13 bases identical to TRBD2. The CDR3 contains 17 residues. Germline V gives CDR1 SGHRS, CDR2 YFSETQ. J gave up 2 bases and V 4 bases, and 7 bases lay outside the gene matches. CDR3 bases: TGCGCCAGCAGCGGGACTAGCGGGGTGCGATCCACAGATACGCAGTATTTT. It codes for CASSGTSGVRSTDTQYF.

This clonotype was recorded at least ten times. The V call is TRBV7-8, the J call TRBJ1-1; D ambiguous. Trimming shortened V by 1 base and J by 6 bases, and 9 bases separated the two germline ends. There are 13 residues in the CDR3. CDR1 SGHVS and CDR2 FQNEAQ come from the germline V gene. This CDR3 reads CASSLGQVAEAFF. DNA of the CDR3: TGTGCCAGCAGCTTAGGGCAGGTAGCTGAAGCTTTCTTT.

This chain uses TRBV12-3 or TRBV12-4 with TRBJ2-6; D may be TRBD2 (5 bases). The V end lost 7 bases, the J end lost 0 bases, and 13 bases lay between the germline ends. The CDR3 runs 16 residues. The CDR3 DNA follows: TGTGCCAGCACCACGAGGGCCTACTCTGGGGCCAACGTCCTGACTTTC. Protein sequence: CASTTRAYSGANVLTF.

In nucleotides, the CDR3 is TGCAGTGCTAGGGACAGGGGCCTGAGCACTGAAGCTTTCTTT. This codes for CSARDRGLSTEAFF. The chain links TRBV20-1 to TRBJ1-1; TRBD1 matches 9 bases. The CDR3 consists of 14 residues. From germline, CDR1 is DFQATT and CDR2 SNEGSKA (reference sequence). V lost 3 bases, J lost 4 bases, and 6 bases stayed unmatched.

The chain carries TRBV15 and TRBJ2-3; the D gene is possibly TRBD2 (6 bases). Trimming took 0 bases from V and 6 from J, leaving 19 bases between them. The CDR3 has 17 amino acids. The germline CDR1 and CDR2 sequences are LNHNV and YYDKDF (reference sequence). Here the CDR3 DNA reads TGTGCCACCAGCAGAGAATCGGGGCGGGGCCCGGGGGATACGCAGTATTTT. This gives the protein CATSRESGRGPGDTQYF.

This clonotype was seen only a few times. The J gene is TRBJ2-2, the V gene TRBV9; 9 bases are a match to TRBD1. The CDR3 sequence is 13 residues long. V shed 3 bases and J 6 bases; nucleotides not matched to a gene: 0. Germline CDR1 SGDLS, CDR2 YYNGEE. This CDR3 reads CASSGDRAGELFF. The CDR3 region has the DNA TGTGCCAGCAGCGGGGACAGGGCCGGGGAGCTGTTTTTT. The entire variable domain, with the rest obtained from reference TRBV9 and TRBJ2-2, is as follows: DSGVTQTPKHLITATGQRVTLRCSPRSGDLSVYWYQQSLDQGLQFLIQYYNGEERAKGNILERFSAQQFPDLHSELNLSSLELGDSALYFCASSGDRAGELFFGEGSRLTVL.

This clonotype appeared a few times. The chain is built from TRBV12-3 or TRBV12-4 and TRBJ1-5; D call uncertain. The CDR3 sequence is 16 residues long. The ends were cut back, 1 base at V and 0 bases at J, with 10 bases in the middle. CDR3 nucleotides: TGTGCCAGCAGTTTAGGGTGGGGTGATAGCAATCAGCCCCAGCATTTT. This gives the protein CASSLGWGDSNQPQHF.

In its sample, this clonotype was seen a few times. This sequence joins TRBV3-1 and TRBJ2-6; TRBD1 is a possible D gene (5 bases). The CDR3 totals 18 residues. Germline values: CDR1 LGHDT, CDR2 YNNKEL (reference sequence). V lost 4 bases and J 1 base, leaving 17 bases between the germline ends. This CDR3 is CASSPRPPGASGANVLTF. The CDR3 DNA sequence: TGTGCCAGCAGCCCCAGGCCCCCTGGGGCGTCTGGGGCCAACGTCCTGACTTTC.

This clonotype was counted at least ten times. V is TRBV7-3 and J is TRBJ2-1, with 7 bases lining up with TRBD2. Per germline, CDR1 SGHTA and CDR2 FQGTGA. This CDR3 is 15 amino acids long. V gave up 1 base and J gave up 5 bases; unmatched junction bases: 5. In nucleotides, the CDR3 is TGTGCCAGCAGCTTAAACGGGGAGGGGCACAATGAGCAGTTCTTC. Amino acids: CASSLNGEGHNEQFF.

This clonotype was found a few times. The rearrangement uses TRBV4-1 and TRBJ2-7; TRBD2 aligns across 12 bases. Germline V gene lookup returns CDR1 MGHRA and CDR2 YSYEKL. This CDR3 has 15 residues. With V trimmed by 3 bases and J by 5 bases, 5 bases remained unmatched. The CDR3 spells CASSQVTSGSHEQYF. The CDR3 DNA reads TGCGCCAGCAGCCAGGTGACTAGCGGGAGCCACGAGCAGTACTTC.

The chain employs TRBV30 and TRBJ2-2; D is uncertain. The CDR3 has 13 amino acids. Germline V gene data show CDR1 as GTSNPN and CDR2 as SVGIG (reference sequence). Between the trimmed V and J ends, which lost 2 bases and 5 bases, there was a span of 9 bases. In nucleotides, the CDR3 is TGTGCCTGGAGTCCGACCAGGACCGGGGAGCTGTTTTTT. This sequence encodes CAWSPTRTGELFF.

V gene TRBV28 combines with J gene TRBJ2-7; D unresolved. Germline values: CDR1 MDHEN, CDR2 SYDVKM. CDR3 length: 15 amino acids. The V gene lost 4 bases and the J gene lost 0 bases, with 13 bases spanning the gap. Written as DNA, the CDR3 is TGTGCCAGCAGTTCTCGAGACAATTTCTCCTACGAGCAGTACTTC. Its protein is CASSSRDNFSYEQYF.

The J gene is TRBJ2-3, the V gene TRBV11-2; maybe TRBD2 (6 bases). Germline CDR1 reads SGHAT; CDR2 reads FQNNGV. This CDR3 has 18 residues. V dropped 4 bases and J dropped 2 bases, with 22 bases sitting between them. CDR3 nucleotide sequence: TGTGCCAGCAGCTCGCCACTCCGGGCTAGCGCGCCCACAGATACGCAGTATTTT. As protein: CASSSPLRASAPTDTQYF.

This clonotype was seen at least ten times. In DNA form, the CDR3 reads TGTGCCAGCTTACCGGGCGGGGCTGAAGGAAACACCATATATTTT. Amino acid sequence: CASLPGGAEGNTIYF. This rearrangement joins TRBV6-6 to TRBJ1-3, with D perhaps TRBD1 (5 bases). Trimming stripped 8 bases from V and 4 bases from J, with 18 bases between. The CDR3 runs 15 residues. Germline V gene sequence: CDR1 MNHNY, CDR2 SVGAGI (reference sequence).

This chain uses TRBV9 with TRBJ2-1; D is perhaps TRBD1 (5 bases). V was pared by 5 bases and J by 5 bases, with 17 bases between. CDR1 and CDR2 (germline): SGDLS, YYNGEE. There are 15 residues in the CDR3. DNA of the CDR3: TGTGCCAGCAGTGCTAACCTGGGGCAGCACAATGAGCAGTTCTTC. As protein: CASSANLGQHNEQFF.